This T cell receptor (beta chain) derives from a study of blood T cell repertoires in COVID-19 (TCRdb year 2020). Background on the whole study: Collaborator samples came from the United States, Italy and Spain and covered acute and convalescent phases of COVID-19. The prospective study material was composed of cDNA or gDNA derived from T cells, B-cell-depleted T cells, or PBMCs. Subjects who had been exposed to COVID-19, were actively infected with it, or had recovered from it provided the deeply sampled blood TCRbeta repertoires that made up the dataset. The repertoires were released in a freely available public database intended as a resource for research on the immune response to SARS-CoV-2. Samples were obtained from the ongoing ImmuneRACE study (first 160 participants) and from over 1,000 subjects provided by 6 global collaborators. A de-identified subject ID, COVID-19 status, age in years and sex were almost always included in the sample metadata. Where available, HLA class I and class II types were obtained from metadata supplied by the sample provider rather than from assay-based typing. General study outcomes and caveats: Clinical and demographic metadata were provided uncurated, with the amount varying by source and participant.

Comments on this clone: Its antigen is unknown. Base qualities are missing; no much larger clone stands one base away.

TCRbeta CDR3 regions were amplified from genomic DNA by means of the immunoSEQ Assay, a bias-controlled multiplex PCR. Per the authors' processing: The number of nucleated cells in each sample was estimated from the amplification of reference gene primers within the assay. To quantify the absolute abundance of each unique TCRbeta CDR3 rearrangement, sequence reads were collapsed and filtered. For each sample, productive Simpson clonality was calculated as the square root of Simpson's diversity index over productive rearrangements. TCRdb mirrors the immuneACCESS table, restricted to in-frame sequences. Some clones are absent from its copies; in checked studies, under half trace to an unresolved V gene, and the reason for the others is unknown. V, J and clone size derive from that table, while D and trimming were established from the DNA sequence. Here the sample has about 320,000 clones; 90% occur a single time. Around 4.2% of the sample rests with the top ten.

The germline V gene supplies CDR1 SQVTM and CDR2 ANQGSEA. For this chain, trimming is 8 bases at the V end and 6 bases at the J end, and the number of junction bases without a gene match is 13. From the cysteine up to the phenylalanine, the CDR3 has a length of 14 residues. Only CDR3 DNA remains: 42 bases, in frame from the first base. Enrolling through a virtual design, the prospective study's participants ranged in age from roughly 18 to 90 years and lived across some 23 United States geographic areas. In the prospective study, participants were assigned to cohorts based on the clinical history participants reported in a screening survey and a study questionnaire. Exposed participants had been in contact with someone with a PCR-confirmed or clinician-diagnosed COVID-19 case within 2 weeks of study entry. Each participant in the prospective study had whole blood, serum and a nasopharyngeal or oropharyngeal swab collected by mobile phlebotomists. Over a roughly 2-month period, participants in the prospective study had the option of providing additional blood draws and questionnaires. Before DNA extraction, prospective study blood samples were shipped either frozen or at room temperature.

The sequence was collected from a young woman who had been exposed to COVID-19. The source material was PBMCs or T cells enriched from blood (not recorded which). This chain joins TRBV29-1 to TRBJ1-1; TRBD1 lines up with 9 middle nucleotides. CDR3 reads: CSSFDPGQGAEAFF. In nucleotides, the sequence is TGCAGCTCCTTTGATCCGGGACAGGGAGCTGAAGCTTTCTTT.